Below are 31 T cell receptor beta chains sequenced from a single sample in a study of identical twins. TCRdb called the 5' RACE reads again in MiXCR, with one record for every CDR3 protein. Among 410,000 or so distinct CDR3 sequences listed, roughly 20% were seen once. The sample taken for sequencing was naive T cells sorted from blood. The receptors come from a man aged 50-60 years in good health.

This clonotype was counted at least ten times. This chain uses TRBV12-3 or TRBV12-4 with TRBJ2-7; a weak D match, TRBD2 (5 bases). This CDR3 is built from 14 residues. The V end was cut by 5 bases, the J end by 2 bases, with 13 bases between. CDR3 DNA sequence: TGTGCCAGCAGTACCACGGGGAATACCTACGAGCAGTACTTC. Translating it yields CASSTTGNTYEQYF.

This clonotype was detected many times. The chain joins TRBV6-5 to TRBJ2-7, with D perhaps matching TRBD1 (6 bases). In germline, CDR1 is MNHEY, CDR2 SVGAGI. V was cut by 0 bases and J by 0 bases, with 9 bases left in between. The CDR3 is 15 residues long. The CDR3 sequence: CASSYSWTASYEQYF. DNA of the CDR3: TGTGCCAGCAGTTACTCGTGGACAGCCTCCTACGAGCAGTACTTC.

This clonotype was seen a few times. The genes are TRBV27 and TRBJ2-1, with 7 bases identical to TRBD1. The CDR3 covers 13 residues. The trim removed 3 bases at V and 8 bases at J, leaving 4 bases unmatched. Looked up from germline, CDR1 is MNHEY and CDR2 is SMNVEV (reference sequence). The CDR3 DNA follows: TGTGCCAGCAGTTTCCTAGGGGGCGATGAGCAGTTCTTC. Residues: CASSFLGGDEQFF.

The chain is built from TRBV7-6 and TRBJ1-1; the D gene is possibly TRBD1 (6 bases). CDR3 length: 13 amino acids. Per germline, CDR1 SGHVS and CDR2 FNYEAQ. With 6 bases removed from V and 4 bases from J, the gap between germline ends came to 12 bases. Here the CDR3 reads CASRKGVGTEAFF. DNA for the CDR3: TGTGCCAGCAGAAAGGGGGTGGGCACTGAAGCTTTCTTT.

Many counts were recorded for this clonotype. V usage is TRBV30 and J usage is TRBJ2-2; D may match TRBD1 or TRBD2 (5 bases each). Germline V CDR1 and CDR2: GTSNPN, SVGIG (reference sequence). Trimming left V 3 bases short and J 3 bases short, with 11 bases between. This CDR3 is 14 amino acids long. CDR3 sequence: CAWRQEVDTGELFF. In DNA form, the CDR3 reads TGTGCCTGGAGACAGGAGGTCGACACCGGGGAGCTGTTTTTT.

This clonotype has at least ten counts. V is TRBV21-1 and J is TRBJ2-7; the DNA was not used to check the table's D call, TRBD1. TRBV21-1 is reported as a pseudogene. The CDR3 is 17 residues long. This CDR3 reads CASTLQGLGRFRYEQYF. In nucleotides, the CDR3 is TGTGCCAGCACCCTACAGGGGCTAGGGCGATTCCGCTACGAGCAGTACTTC.

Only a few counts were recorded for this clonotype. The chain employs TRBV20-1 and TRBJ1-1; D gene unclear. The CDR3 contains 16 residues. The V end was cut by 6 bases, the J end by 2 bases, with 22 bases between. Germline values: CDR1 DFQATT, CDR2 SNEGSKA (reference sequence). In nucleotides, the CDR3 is TGCAGTGCCCTCCCCTCGGGTTTTTGGGGAAACACTGAAGCTTTCTTT. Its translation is CSALPSGFWGNTEAFF.

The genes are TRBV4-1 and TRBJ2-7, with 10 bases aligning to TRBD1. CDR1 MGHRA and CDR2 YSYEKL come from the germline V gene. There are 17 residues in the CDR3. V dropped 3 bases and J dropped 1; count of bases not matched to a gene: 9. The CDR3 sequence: CASSQVAGTGVSYEQYF. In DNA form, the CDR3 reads TGCGCCAGCAGCCAGGTCGCCGGGACAGGGGTTTCCTACGAGCAGTACTTC.

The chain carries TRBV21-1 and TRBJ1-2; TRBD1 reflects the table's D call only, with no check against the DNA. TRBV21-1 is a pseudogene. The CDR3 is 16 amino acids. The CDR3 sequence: CASSNTRERGSYGYTF. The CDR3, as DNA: TGTGCCAGCAGCAATACCCGCGAGAGGGGAAGTTATGGCTACACCTTC.

DNA of the CDR3: TGCGCCAGCAGCTTGGCTCGAGTTGATATCACCGGGGAGCTGTTTTTT. Residues: CASSLARVDITGELFF. J is TRBJ2-2 and V is TRBV5-1, with D unresolved. Germline CDR1 reads SGHRS; CDR2 reads YFSETQ. Trimming shortened V by 0 bases and J by 4 bases, and 13 bases separated the two germline ends. The CDR3 contains 16 residues.

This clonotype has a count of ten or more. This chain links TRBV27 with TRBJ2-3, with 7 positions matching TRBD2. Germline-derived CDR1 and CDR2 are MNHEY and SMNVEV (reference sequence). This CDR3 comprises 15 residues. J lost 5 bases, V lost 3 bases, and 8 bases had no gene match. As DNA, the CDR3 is TGTGCCAGCAGTTTCGGCGGGAGTAAGGGAGATACGCAGTATTTT. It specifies CASSFGGSKGDTQYF.

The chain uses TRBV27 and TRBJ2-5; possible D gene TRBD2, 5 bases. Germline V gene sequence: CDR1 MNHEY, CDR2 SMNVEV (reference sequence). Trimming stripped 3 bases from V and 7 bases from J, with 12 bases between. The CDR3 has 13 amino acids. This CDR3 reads CASSLTREWTQYF. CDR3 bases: TGTGCCAGCAGTTTGACAAGGGAGTGGACCCAGTACTTC.

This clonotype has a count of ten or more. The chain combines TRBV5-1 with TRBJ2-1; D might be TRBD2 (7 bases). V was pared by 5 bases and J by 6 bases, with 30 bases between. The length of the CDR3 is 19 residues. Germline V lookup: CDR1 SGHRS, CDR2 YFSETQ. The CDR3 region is CASRYTQYEGEGPVNEQFF. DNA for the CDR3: TGCGCCAGCAGGTATACCCAATACGAGGGGGAGGGCCCTGTCAATGAGCAGTTCTTC.

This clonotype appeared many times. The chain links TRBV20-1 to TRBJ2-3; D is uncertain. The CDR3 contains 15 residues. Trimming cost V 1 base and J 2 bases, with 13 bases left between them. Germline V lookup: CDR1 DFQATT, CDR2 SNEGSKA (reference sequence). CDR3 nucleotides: TGCAGTGCTAGAGCGTCCAGTGGATCCACAGATACGCAGTATTTT. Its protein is CSARASSGSTDTQYF.

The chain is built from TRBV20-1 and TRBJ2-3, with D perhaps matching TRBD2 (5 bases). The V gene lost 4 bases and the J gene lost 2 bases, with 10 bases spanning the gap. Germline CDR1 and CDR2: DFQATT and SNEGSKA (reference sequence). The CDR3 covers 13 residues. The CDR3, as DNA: TGCAGTGCTAACGGGGTTACCACAGATACGCAGTATTTT. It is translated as CSANGVTTDTQYF.

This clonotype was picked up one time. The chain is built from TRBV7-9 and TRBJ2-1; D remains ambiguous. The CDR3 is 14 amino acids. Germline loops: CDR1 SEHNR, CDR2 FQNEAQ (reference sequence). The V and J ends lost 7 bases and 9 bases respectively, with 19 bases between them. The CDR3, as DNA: TGTGCCAGCACCTCCTGGCGCGGTGTTACTGAGCAGTTCTTC. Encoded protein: CASTSWRGVTEQFF.

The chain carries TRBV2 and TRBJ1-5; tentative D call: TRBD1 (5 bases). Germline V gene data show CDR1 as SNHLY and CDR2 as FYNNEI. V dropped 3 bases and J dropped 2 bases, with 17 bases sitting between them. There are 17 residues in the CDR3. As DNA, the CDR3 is TGTGCCAGCAGTGAGCAGGGAAGGGGAATGGGCAATCAGCCCCAGCATTTT. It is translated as CASSEQGRGMGNQPQHF. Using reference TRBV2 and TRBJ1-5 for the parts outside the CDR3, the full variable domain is EPEVTQTPSHQVTQMGQEVILRCVPISNHLYFYWYRQILGQKVEFLVSFYNNEISEKSEIFDDQFSVERPDGSNFTLKIRSTKLEDSAMYFCASSEQGRGMGNQPQHFGDGTRLSIL.

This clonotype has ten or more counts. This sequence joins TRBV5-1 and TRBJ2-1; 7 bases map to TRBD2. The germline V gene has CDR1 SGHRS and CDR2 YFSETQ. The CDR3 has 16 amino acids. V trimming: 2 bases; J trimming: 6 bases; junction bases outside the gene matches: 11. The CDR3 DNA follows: TGCGCCAGCAGCTTTTCGGCGACTAGCATTCTCAATGAGCAGTTCTTC. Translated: CASSFSATSILNEQFF.

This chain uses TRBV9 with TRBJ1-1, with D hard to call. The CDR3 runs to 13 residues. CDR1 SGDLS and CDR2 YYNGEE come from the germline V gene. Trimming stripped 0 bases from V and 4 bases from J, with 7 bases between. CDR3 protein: CASSVGMGTEAFF. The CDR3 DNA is TGTGCCAGCAGCGTAGGCATGGGCACTGAAGCTTTCTTT.

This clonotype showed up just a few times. The CDR3 spells CASSDKYEQYF. The CDR3 coding sequence is TGTGCCAGCAGTGACAAGTACGAGCAGTACTTC. V gene TRBV6-2 or TRBV6-3 combines with J gene TRBJ2-7; D is ambiguous. V was cut by 5 bases and J by 4 bases, with 6 bases left in between. Germline-derived CDR1 and CDR2 are MNHEY and SVGEGT. The CDR3 is 11 amino acids.

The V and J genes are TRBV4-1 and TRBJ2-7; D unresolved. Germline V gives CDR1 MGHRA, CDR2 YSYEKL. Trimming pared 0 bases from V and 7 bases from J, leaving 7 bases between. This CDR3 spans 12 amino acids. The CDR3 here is CASSQDLGEQYF. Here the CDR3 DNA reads TGCGCCAGCAGCCAAGATCTGGGGGAGCAGTACTTC.

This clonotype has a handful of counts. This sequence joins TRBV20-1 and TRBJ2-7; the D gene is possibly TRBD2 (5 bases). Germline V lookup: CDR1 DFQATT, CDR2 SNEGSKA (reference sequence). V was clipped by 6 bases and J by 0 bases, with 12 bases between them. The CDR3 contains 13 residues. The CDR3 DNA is TGCAGTGCCGGAGGCCTGAGCTCCTACGAGCAGTACTTC. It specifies CSAGGLSSYEQYF.

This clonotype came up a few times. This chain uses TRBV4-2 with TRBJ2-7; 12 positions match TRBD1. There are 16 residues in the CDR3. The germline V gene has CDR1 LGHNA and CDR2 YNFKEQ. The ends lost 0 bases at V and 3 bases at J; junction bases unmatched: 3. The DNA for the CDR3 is TGTGCCAGCAGCCAAGAGGGACAGGGGGCGCACTACGAGCAGTACTTC. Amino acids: CASSQEGQGAHYEQYF.

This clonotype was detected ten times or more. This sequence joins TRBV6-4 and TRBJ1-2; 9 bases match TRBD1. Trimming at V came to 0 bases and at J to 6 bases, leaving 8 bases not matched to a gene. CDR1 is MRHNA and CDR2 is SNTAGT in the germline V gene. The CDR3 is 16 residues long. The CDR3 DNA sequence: TGTGCCAGCAGTGACTCTTGGGGGACAGGGTCGCATGGCTACACCTTC. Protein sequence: CASSDSWGTGSHGYTF.

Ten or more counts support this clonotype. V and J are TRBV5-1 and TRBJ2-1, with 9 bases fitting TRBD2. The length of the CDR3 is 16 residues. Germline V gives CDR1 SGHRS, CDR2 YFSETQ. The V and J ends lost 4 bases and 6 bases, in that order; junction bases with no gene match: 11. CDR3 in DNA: TGCGCCAGCAGCATGGCCGGGACTAGCTCCCTCAATGAGCAGTTCTTC. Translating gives CASSMAGTSSLNEQFF.

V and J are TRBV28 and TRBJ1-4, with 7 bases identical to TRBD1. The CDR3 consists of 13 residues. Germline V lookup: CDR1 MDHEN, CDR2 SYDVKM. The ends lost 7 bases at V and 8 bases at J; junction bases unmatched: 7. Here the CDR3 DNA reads TGTGCCAGCAAAGGGACAGTGAGGGAAAAACTGTTTTTT. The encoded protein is CASKGTVREKLFF.

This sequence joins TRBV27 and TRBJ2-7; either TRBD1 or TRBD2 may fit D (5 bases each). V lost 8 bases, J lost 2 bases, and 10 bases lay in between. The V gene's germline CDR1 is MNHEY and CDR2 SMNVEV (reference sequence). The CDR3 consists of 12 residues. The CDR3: CASWDPPYEQYF. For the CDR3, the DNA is TGTGCCAGCTGGGACCCACCCTACGAGCAGTACTTC.

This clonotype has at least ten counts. The CDR3 is CSVAKGGQETQYF. CDR3 in DNA: TGCAGCGTAGCCAAGGGGGGGCAAGAGACCCAGTACTTC. V usage is TRBV29-1 and J usage is TRBJ2-5; maybe TRBD2 (7 bases). There are 13 residues in the CDR3. V was trimmed by 6 bases and J by 2 bases, leaving 13 bases between them. CDR1 is SQVTM and CDR2 is ANQGSEA in the germline V gene.

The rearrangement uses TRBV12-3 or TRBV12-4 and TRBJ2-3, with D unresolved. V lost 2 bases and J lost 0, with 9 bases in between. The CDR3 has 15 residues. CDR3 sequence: CASSLRLSSTDTQYF. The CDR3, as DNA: TGTGCCAGCAGTTTACGGCTTAGCAGCACAGATACGCAGTATTTT.

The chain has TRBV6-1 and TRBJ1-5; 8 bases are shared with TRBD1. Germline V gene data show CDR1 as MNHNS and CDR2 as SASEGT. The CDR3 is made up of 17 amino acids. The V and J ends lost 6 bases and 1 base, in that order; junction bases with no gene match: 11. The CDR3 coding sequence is TGTGCCAGCAGCGGACCAGGACAGGGTTCGAGCAATCAGCCCCAGCATTTT. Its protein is CASSGPGQGSSNQPQHF.

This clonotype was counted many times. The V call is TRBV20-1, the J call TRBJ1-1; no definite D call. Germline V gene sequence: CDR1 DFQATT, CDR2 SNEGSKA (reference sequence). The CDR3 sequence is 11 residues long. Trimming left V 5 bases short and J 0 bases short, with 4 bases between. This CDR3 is CSALLNTEAFF. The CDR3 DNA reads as TGCAGTGCTCTGTTGAACACTGAAGCTTTCTTT.